Given below is one T cell receptor beta chain in context. The data belong to a study of Ad26.COV2.S vaccination and SARS-CoV-2 variants. Using immunoSEQ multiplex PCR, the repertoire was profiled, and TCRdb retains in-frame clones only, with some absent. The repertoire holds about 380,000 clones, with roughly 85% as singletons. V lost 0 bases to trimming and J lost 0 bases, with 11 bases between them. This CDR3 comprises 15 residues. CDR1 is GTSNPN, CDR2 SVGIG, per germline (reference sequence). Treatment described: 15 to 20 received Ad26.COV2.S at low or high dose, single or two shots; five or six received placebo; per-sample allocation not given. Samples came from day 63 after the first vaccine or placebo injection.

This clonotype was obtained from a person aged 18-65 years who received the Ad26.COV2.S COVID-19 vaccine or a placebo. The sample in question was peripheral blood, obtained in a trial of Ad26.COV2.S vaccine versus placebo. V gene TRBV30 combines with J gene TRBJ1-2; D ambiguous. The CDR3 DNA reads as TGTGCCTGGAGTGTAGGTACAGCCGCTAACTATGGCTACACCTTC. It yields the protein CAWSVGTAANYGYTF.